Here is one TCR beta chain with its context. The target antigen is unknown. The data derive from a study of identical twins. Findings and caveats of the study: Out-of-frame alpha sequences common to twins exhibited a surplus of low generation probability. For monozygotic twins, models underestimated out-of-frame TCR alpha sharing. Twins shared beta out-of-frame sequences in excess, but this excess was weaker.

Germline CDR1 reads SEHNR; CDR2 reads FQNEAQ (reference sequence). The V gene lost 3 bases and the J gene lost 3 bases, with 9 bases spanning the gap. The CDR3 is made up of 14 amino acids. The cDNA had a unique molecular identifier and a template-switch universal primer site. MiXCR was run by TCRdb on the 5' RACE reads, yielding one entry per CDR3 protein. The data contain 1.5 million to 2 million distinct CDR3 sequences, roughly a third of them singletons. The material sequenced was cord blood. The TCR was taken from a newborn girl in good health. The chain links TRBV7-9 to TRBJ1-5; D is unresolved. This CDR3 is CASSLEGINQPQHF. The CDR3 DNA reads as TGTGCCAGCAGCTTGGAGGGTATCAATCAGCCCCAGCATTTT. Complete variable domain (other parts from reference TRBV7-9 and TRBJ1-5): DTGVSQNPRHKITKRGQNVTFRCDPISEHNRLYWYRQTLGQGPEFLTYFQNEAQLEKSRLLSDRFSAERPKGSFSTLEIQRTEQGDSAMYLCASSLEGINQPQHFGDGTRLSIL.